This TCR beta chain appears in the sequencing data of a study of human T cells and chemical hapten exposure. MiXCR was run by TCRdb on the RACE reads, yielding one entry per CDR3 protein. The repertoire holds about 69,000 distinct CDR3 sequences, with 10% as singletons. Stated time point: patch test 2, 6 weeks after DPC sensitization. Treatment indicated: therapeutic diphenylcyclopropenone sensitization with weekly scalp DPC. Total RNA was extracted from unfractionated whole blood. CDR1 and CDR2 (germline): SEHNR, FQNEAQ (reference sequence). The V gene end was trimmed by 6 bases and the J gene end by 5 bases; junction bases not matched to a gene: 12. The CDR3 sequence is 17 residues long.

The source material was whole blood, sampled in connection with sensitization to the hapten diphenylcyclopropenone (DPC). The V call is TRBV7-9, the J call TRBJ2-3; TRBD2 matches at 12 bases. The sequence was collected from a woman aged 50 to 60 with alopecia areata. Some clones in this sample may be carry-over from other donors' samples. CDR3 in amino acids: CASRPIGLAGSVDTQYF. The CDR3 DNA reads TGTGCCAGCAGGCCGATCGGACTAGCGGGATCTGTAGATACGCAGTATTTT.